This T cell receptor beta chain comes out of a study of blood T cell repertoires in COVID-19. As for the study in general: Collection of acute and convalescent COVID-19 samples took place in the United States, Italy and Spain. Sources were T cells, B-cell-depleted T cells, or PBMCs; the material itself was cDNA or gDNA.

The authors' processing: It was from reference gene primer amplification that nucleated cell counts were estimated. Method: immunoSEQ multiplex PCR; TCRdb's copy keeps in-frame clones and lacks some. Clone size and V and J calls were adopted from that table, with D and trimming inferred from the DNA. The sample lists around 170,000 clones, about 80% occurring once. The CDR3 consists of 14 residues. The V end lost 0 bases, the J end lost 3 bases, and 6 bases lay between the germline ends. CDR1 and CDR2 from the germline V gene are MNHNY and SVGAGI (reference sequence). The clonotype originates from a human donor in a cohort sampled during active COVID-19. The specimen was peripheral blood. The chain joins TRBV6-6 to TRBJ2-1; the D gene is possibly TRBD2 (5 bases). CDR3 sequence reads: CASSYSRVYNEQFF. CDR3 sequence (DNA): TGTGCCAGCAGTTACTCGAGGGTCTACAATGAGCAGTTCTTC.